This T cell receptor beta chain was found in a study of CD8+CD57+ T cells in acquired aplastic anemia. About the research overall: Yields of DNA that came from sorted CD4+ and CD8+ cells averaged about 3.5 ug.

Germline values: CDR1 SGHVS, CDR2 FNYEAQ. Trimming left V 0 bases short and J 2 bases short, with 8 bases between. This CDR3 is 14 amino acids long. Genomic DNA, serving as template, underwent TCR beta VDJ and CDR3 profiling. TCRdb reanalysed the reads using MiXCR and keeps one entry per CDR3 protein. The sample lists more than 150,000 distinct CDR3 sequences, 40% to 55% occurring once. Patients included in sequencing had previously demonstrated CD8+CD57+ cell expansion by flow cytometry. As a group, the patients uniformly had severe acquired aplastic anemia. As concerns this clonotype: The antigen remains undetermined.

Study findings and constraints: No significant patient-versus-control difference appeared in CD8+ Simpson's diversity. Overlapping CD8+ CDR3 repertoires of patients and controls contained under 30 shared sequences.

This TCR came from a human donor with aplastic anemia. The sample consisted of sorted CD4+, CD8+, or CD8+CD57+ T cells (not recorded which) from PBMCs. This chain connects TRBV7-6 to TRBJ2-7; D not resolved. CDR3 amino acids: CASSLAAVAYEQYF. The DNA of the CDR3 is TGTGCCAGCAGCTTAGCGGCAGTAGCCTACGAGCAGTACTTC. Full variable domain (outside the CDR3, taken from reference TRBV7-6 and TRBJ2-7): GAGVSQSPRYKVTKRGQDVALRCDPISGHVSLYWYRQALGQGPEFLTYFNYEAQQDKSGLPNDRFSAERPEGSISTLTIQRTEQRDSAMYRCASSLAAVAYEQYFGPGTRLTVT.